This T cell receptor beta chain was sequenced for a study of CD8 T cells in ankylosing spondylitis. TCRdb re-called the 5' RACE reads with MiXCR, one entry per CDR3 protein. This table holds some 200,000 distinct CDR3 sequences, 13% found once. This clonotype appeared once. After removal of 4 bases from V and 4 bases from J, the junction contained 9 bases not matched to a gene. Germline values: CDR1 LGHDT, CDR2 YNNKEL (reference sequence). The CDR3 runs 16 residues. The sequenced sample consisted of blood, either unsorted or a sorted T cell fraction (not recorded which). The chain uses TRBV3-1 and TRBJ2-1, with TRBD2 identical over 8 bases. This TCR was recovered from a male donor with ankylosing spondylitis or in good health (not recorded which). The CDR3 DNA reads as TGTGCCAGCAGCCCGCTCGGGGGGGGTGAGTACAATGAGCAGTTCTTC. Translating it yields CASSPLGGGEYNEQFF.